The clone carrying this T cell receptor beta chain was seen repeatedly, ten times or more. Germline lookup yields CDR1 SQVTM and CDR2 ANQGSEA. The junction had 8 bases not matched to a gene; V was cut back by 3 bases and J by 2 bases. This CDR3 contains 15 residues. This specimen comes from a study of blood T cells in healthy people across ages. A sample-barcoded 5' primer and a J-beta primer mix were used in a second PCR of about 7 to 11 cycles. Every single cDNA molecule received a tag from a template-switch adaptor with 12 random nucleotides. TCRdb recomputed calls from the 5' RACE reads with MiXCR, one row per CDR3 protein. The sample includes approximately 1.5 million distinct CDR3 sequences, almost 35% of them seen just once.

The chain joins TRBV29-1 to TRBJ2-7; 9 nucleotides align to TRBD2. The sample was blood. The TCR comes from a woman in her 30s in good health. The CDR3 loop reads CSVEGAGGPTYEQYF. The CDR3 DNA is TGCAGCGTTGAGGGGGCGGGAGGGCCCACCTACGAGCAGTACTTC.